This passage covers 11 T cell receptor beta chains from one sample sequenced in a study of low-dose radiotherapy and immunotherapy resistance in tumors. Alpha and beta chains were covered, as first-strand cDNA relied on TRAV- and TRBV-specific primers. TCRs underwent 15 to 25 PCR cycles of amplification with a constant-region primer and V-primer adapter. TCRdb passed the reads through MiXCR, listing each CDR3 protein once. Among around 9,000 distinct CDR3 sequences listed, roughly four fifths were seen once. The receptors were sampled from a human donor with advanced metastatic prostate, ovarian, gallbladder or colorectal cancer (not recorded which). This table probably holds off-target reads from a library built for another chain.

V gene TRBV28 combines with J gene TRBJ2-4; D gene uncertain. The V gene lost 5 bases and the J gene lost 0 bases, with 11 bases spanning the gap. Germline CDR1 and CDR2: MDHEN and SYDVKM. The length of the CDR3 is 15 residues. DNA of the CDR3: TGTGCCAGCAGTGTAGTTTCCCTAGCCAAAAACATTCAGTACTTC. Translated, it gives CASSVVSLAKNIQYF.

CDR3 nucleotide sequence: TGTGCCAGCTCGAGGGGAGCAGACTACGAGCAGTACTTC. Its protein is CASSRGADYEQYF. This sequence joins TRBV2 and TRBJ2-7; D may be TRBD1 or TRBD2 (5 bases each). Trimming took off 8 bases at V and 3 bases at J, with 14 bases between the two ends. Germline CDR1 reads SNHLY; CDR2 reads FYNNEI. This CDR3 contains 13 residues.

This chain uses TRBV19 with TRBJ2-4; weak D call: TRBD2 (6 bases). Trimming left V 5 bases short and J 4 bases short, with 15 bases between. CDR1 LNHDA and CDR2 SQIVND come from the germline V gene (reference sequence). This CDR3 is built from 15 residues. This CDR3 is CASSLPGLGKNIQYF. CDR3 coding DNA: TGTGCCAGTAGTCTCCCGGGACTGGGAAAAAACATTCAGTACTTC.

V is TRBV29-1 and J is TRBJ2-5; unclear D gene. V was clipped by 6 bases and J by 2 bases, with 10 bases between them. Germline CDR1 and CDR2: SQVTM and ANQGSEA. The CDR3 is 12 amino acids. CDR3 nucleotide sequence: TGCAGCGTCCTCCGGCAGCAAGAGACCCAGTACTTC. Translating gives CSVLRQQETQYF.

The chain uses TRBV5-4 and TRBJ2-3; D remains unclear. The CDR3 consists of 17 residues. Germline CDR1 SGHNT, CDR2 YYREEE (reference sequence). V lost 5 bases and J 2 bases, leaving 21 bases between the germline ends. The CDR3 nucleotides are TGTGCCAGCAGTTATTTACCCAGACTTACTCTCACAGATACGCAGTATTTT. Translation: CASSYLPRLTLTDTQYF.

This clonotype was recorded a few times. The J gene is TRBJ2-3, the V gene TRBV9; 12 bases are a match to TRBD2. The germline V gene encodes CDR1 SGDLS and CDR2 YYNGEE. The ends lost 3 bases at V and 2 bases at J; junction bases unmatched: 4. This CDR3 is built from 16 residues. CDR3 nucleotide sequence: TGTGCCAGCAGCGCCCTAGCGGGAGGGCCCACAGATACGCAGTATTTT. This gives the protein CASSALAGGPTDTQYF. Looking up the rest from reference TRBV9 and TRBJ2-3 gives the full variable domain: DSGVTQTPKHLITATGQRVTLRCSPRSGDLSVYWYQQSLDQGLQFLIQYYNGEERAKGNILERFSAQQFPDLHSELNLSSLELGDSALYFCASSALAGGPTDTQYFGPGTRLTVL.

This chain connects TRBV5-4 to TRBJ2-7, with D unresolved. The CDR3 has 14 residues. Germline V gives CDR1 SGHNT, CDR2 YYREEE (reference sequence). Trimming removed 0 bases from V and 3 bases from J, with 10 bases in between. CDR3 DNA: TGTGCCAGCAGCTTGGGAGACACTTACTACGAGCAGTACTTC. Translation: CASSLGDTYYEQYF.

The chain carries TRBV5-5 and TRBJ2-7; the match to TRBD1 covers 8 bases. The germline gives CDR1 SGHKS, CDR2 YYEKEE (reference sequence). V shed 4 bases, J shed 4 bases, and the junction held 10 bases outside the gene matches. The length of the CDR3 is 15 residues. This chain's CDR3 is CASSRVGQGEYEQYF. The CDR3 DNA sequence: TGTGCCAGCAGCCGGGTAGGACAGGGAGAATACGAGCAGTACTTC. The full variable domain, rest sourced from reference TRBV5-5 and TRBJ2-7, is DAGVTQSPTHLIKTRGQQVTLRCSPISGHKSVSWYQQVLGQGPQFIFQYYEKEERGRGNFPDRFSARQFPNYSSELNVNALLLGDSALYLCASSRVGQGEYEQYFGPGTRLTVT.

The chain carries TRBV18 and TRBJ2-7, with D perhaps TRBD2 (5 bases). V was shortened by 8 bases and J by 4 bases, with 24 bases between the two germline ends. The CDR3 runs to 16 residues. Germline CDR1 is KGHSH and CDR2 is LQKENI. The chain's CDR3 is CASPGRTERPRYEQYF. DNA of the CDR3: TGTGCCAGCCCAGGTAGGACTGAGCGGCCCCGGTACGAGCAGTACTTC.

The chain links TRBV19 to TRBJ1-5; D not resolved. The CDR3 has 15 amino acids. Germline values: CDR1 LNHDA, CDR2 SQIVND (reference sequence). V lost 5 bases and J lost 1, with 12 bases in between. As DNA, the CDR3 is TGTGCCAGTAGTGTGACGGCCCTGAGCAATCAGCCCCAGCATTTT. This gives the protein CASSVTALSNQPQHF.

A remark on this clonotype: Its ends do not fully match the called genes, so a read error is possible. The chain links TRBV10-2 to TRBJ2-1, with 13 bases lining up with TRBD2. The CDR3 is 15 residues long. Per germline, CDR1 WSHSY and CDR2 SAAADI. CDR3 sequence reads: CAISGQTSGRNEQFF. In nucleotides, the CDR3 is TGTGCCATCAGTGGCCAGACTAGCGGGAGGAATGAGCAGTTCTTC.